This T cell receptor beta chain was documented in a study of shared clonotypes between healthy human individuals. Study outcomes and limitations: Relative to their counterparts shared across all four donors, non-shared clonotypes exhibited diminished generation probabilities.

CDR3 length equals 18 residues. Germline values: CDR1 LGHNA, CDR2 YSLEER. V was shortened by 1 base and J by 3 bases, with 18 bases between the two germline ends. Remarks on this clone: What it binds is unknown.

On sorted subsets, replicate PCRs used approximately 190 ng DNA, or about 33,000 T cell genomes. Authors' methods: For the immunoSEQ data, sequences were junction-only without quality scores, so filtering differed. The method was immunoSEQ multiplex PCR; TCRdb's version includes in-frame clones alone and lacks a portion of them. V and J calls and clone size are given by that table; D and trimming were obtained from the DNA. The data show around 2.5 million clones, 93% seen once. V usage is TRBV4-3 and J usage is TRBJ1-4; D is ambiguous. The clonotype comes from a man younger than 30 in good health. Some clones in this sample may be carry-over from other donors' samples. Material: naive CD4+ T cells from PBMCs. Specified subset: CD45RA+ positively selected. CDR3 sequence reads: CASSQGAGSPAANEKLFF. The DNA for the CDR3 is TGCGCCAGCAGCCAAGGGGCGGGGAGCCCCGCGGCTAATGAAAAACTGTTTTTT.